Presented here are 24 T cell receptor beta chains from one specimen sequenced in a study of spatial heterogeneity in lung cancer (dated by TCRdb to the late 2010s). This sample's time point label indicates: sample taken at primary tumor resection. The method was 5' RACE. The sample was run on a NextSeq 500. TCRdb took the public reads, trimmed them with fastp at Q25, ran MiXCR for clone calling and kept in-frame beta chains. All rows with the same CDR3 protein become a single entry with the most common DNA and genes. The sample data list roughly 3,000 distinct CDR3 sequences, and 7.5% to 10% of these were observed just once. Of the sample, 25% to 30% is held by the ten largest clones. The sample was normal lung tissue next to the tumor, taken at surgery. The receptors here all came from a male donor with early-stage non-small cell lung cancer.

A word on this clonotype: A read error may be the cause here, since a much bigger clone is one base away. This chain connects TRBV20-1 to TRBJ1-2, with D unclear. The V gene's germline CDR1 is DFQATT and CDR2 SNEGSKA (reference sequence). There are 9 residues in the CDR3. CDR3 sequence (DNA): TGCAGTGCCGCTGGTGGCCACACCTTC. Translating it yields CSAAGGHTF.

For this clonotype: This sequence may be a read error, since a much larger clone differs from it by one base. The chain links TRBV20-1 to TRBJ2-3, with D unresolved. The CDR3 is 12 residues long. Germline CDR1 and CDR2: DFQATT and SNEGSKA (reference sequence). V lost 4 bases and J lost 5, with 10 bases in between. The CDR3 spells CSAIQAVDTQYF. The CDR3 DNA reads TGCAGTGCTATTCAGGCGGTAGATACGCAGTATTTT.

This clonotype was counted only a few times. The chain links TRBV30 to TRBJ2-1, with 7 bases that match TRBD2. Germline CDR1 GTSNPN, CDR2 SVGIG (reference sequence). This CDR3 is 16 amino acids long. Germline trimming cut 3 bases from V and 4 bases from J; bases unmatched to any gene: 12. This CDR3 reads CAWRAGVVGRYNEQFF. CDR3 coding DNA: TGTGCCTGGAGGGCGGGGGTTGTAGGCAGATACAATGAGCAGTTCTTC.

The chain recombines TRBV10-1 with TRBJ2-3, with 10 bases lining up with TRBD2. This CDR3 spans 13 amino acids. J gave up 7 bases and V 7 bases, and 5 bases lay outside the gene matches. CDR1 WNHNN and CDR2 SYGVQD come from the germline V gene (reference sequence). The CDR3 loop is CASKGLASNTQYF. The CDR3 nucleotides are TGCGCCAGCAAGGGACTAGCGTCGAATACGCAGTATTTT.

In its sample, this clonotype was seen many times. The chain employs TRBV12-3 or TRBV12-4 and TRBJ1-3, with D uncertain. The length of the CDR3 is 15 residues. The ends were cut back, 1 base at V and 7 bases at J, with 14 bases in the middle. The CDR3 reads CASSLGEGNVNTIYF. In DNA form, the CDR3 reads TGTGCCAGCAGTTTAGGGGAGGGAAACGTCAACACCATATATTTT.

The chain has TRBV7-9 and TRBJ2-6, with D maybe TRBD1 (6 bases). The V gene lost 8 bases and the J gene lost 1 base, with 15 bases spanning the gap. The CDR3 runs to 16 residues. The germline V gene has CDR1 SEHNR and CDR2 FQNEAQ (reference sequence). The CDR3 region has the DNA TGTGCCAGCGCCCCCGGACAGCCTTCTGGGGCCAACGTCCTGACTTTC. Translation: CASAPGQPSGANVLTF.

This clonotype was picked up many times. This chain uses TRBV7-2 with TRBJ2-7, with D perhaps TRBD2 (6 bases). The CDR3 is 13 amino acids. In germline, CDR1 is SGHTA, CDR2 FQGNSA. Trimming pared 9 bases from V and 2 bases from J, leaving 14 bases between. The CDR3 is CASAYPGAYEQYF. CDR3 nucleotide sequence: TGTGCCAGTGCATATCCGGGAGCCTACGAGCAGTACTTC.

This clonotype was counted a few times. The chain carries TRBV7-6 and TRBJ2-5; D not resolved. V lost 6 bases, J lost 5 bases, and 10 bases lay in between. The germline V gene has CDR1 SGHVS and CDR2 FNYEAQ. The CDR3 is 12 residues long. CDR3 amino acids: CASSGPGETQYF. CDR3 sequence (DNA): TGTGCCAGCAGTGGCCCCGGGGAGACCCAGTACTTC.

The chain employs TRBV10-3 and TRBJ2-7, with 8 positions matching TRBD1. The ends lost 3 bases at V and 6 bases at J; junction bases unmatched: 10. CDR1 and CDR2 from the germline V gene are ENHRY and SYGVKD. This CDR3 is built from 15 residues. The CDR3 spells CAISDSGQVPFEQYF. The CDR3 DNA is TGTGCCATCAGTGACTCGGGACAGGTACCCTTCGAGCAGTACTTC.

This clonotype is medium-sized in the sample. The chain is built from TRBV20-1 and TRBJ1-4; D ambiguous. The germline V gene has CDR1 DFQATT and CDR2 SNEGSKA (reference sequence). The V end was cut by 7 bases, the J end by 7 bases, with 13 bases between. This CDR3 comprises 12 residues. The CDR3 sequence is CSVGEGGEKLFF. Written as DNA, the CDR3 is TGCAGTGTTGGGGAGGGCGGTGAAAAACTGTTTTTT.

This clonotype was seen ten or more times. The chain combines TRBV28 with TRBJ2-2; D is unresolved. Germline CDR1 is MDHEN and CDR2 is SYDVKM. The CDR3 spans 13 residues. The V end lost 7 bases, the J end lost 1 base, and 7 bases lay between the germline ends. Here the CDR3 reads CASNWVNTGELFF. The CDR3, as DNA: TGTGCCAGCAATTGGGTGAACACCGGGGAGCTGTTTTTT.

V is TRBV20-1 and J is TRBJ2-1; 10 nucleotides match TRBD2. The CDR3 spans 11 residues. With V trimmed by 2 bases and J by 16 bases, 5 bases remained unmatched. Germline assignment: CDR1 DFQATT and CDR2 SNEGSKA (reference sequence). The DNA of the CDR3 is TGCAGTGCTAGATTCGGGACTAGCGTTTTCTTC. Translated, it gives CSARFGTSVFF.

By frequency in the sample, this clonotype is medium-sized. J is TRBJ2-4 and V is TRBV20-1; D is possibly TRBD2 (6 bases). The CDR3 runs 16 residues. The ends were cut back, 4 bases at V and 3 bases at J, with 19 bases in the middle. Germline V lookup: CDR1 DFQATT, CDR2 SNEGSKA (reference sequence). The CDR3 reads CSATRAGSWGKNIQYF. In nucleotides, the CDR3 is TGCAGTGCTACCCGGGCGGGGAGTTGGGGCAAAAACATTCAGTACTTC.

This clonotype qualifies as medium-sized. The V call is TRBV20-1, the J call TRBJ1-1; 7 nucleotides align to TRBD1. This CDR3 comprises 13 residues. Germline assignment: CDR1 DFQATT and CDR2 SNEGSKA (reference sequence). The ends lost 7 bases at V and 1 base at J; junction bases unmatched: 6. CDR3: CSVRQGRNTEAFF. The CDR3 DNA sequence: TGCAGTGTAAGACAGGGTCGGAACACTGAAGCTTTCTTT.

This clonotype was counted between two and nine times. The chain has TRBV14 and TRBJ2-1, with D tentatively TRBD2 (5 bases). The CDR3 contains 13 residues. V was cut by 4 bases and J by 7 bases, with 11 bases left in between. Looked up from germline, CDR1 is SGHDN and CDR2 is FVKESK. This chain's CDR3 is CASSLVWRNEQFF. For the CDR3, the DNA is TGTGCCAGCAGCCTAGTCTGGAGGAATGAGCAGTTCTTC.

This clonotype was found many times. This chain joins TRBV20-1 and TRBJ2-3; unclear D gene. Germline values: CDR1 DFQATT, CDR2 SNEGSKA (reference sequence). V lost 4 bases and J lost 4, with 9 bases in between. CDR3 length: 12 amino acids. CDR3 sequence: CSAIQAADTQYF. The DNA for the CDR3 is TGCAGTGCTATTCAGGCGGCAGATACGCAGTATTTT.

This clonotype is deemed medium-sized. The chain joins TRBV5-1 to TRBJ2-5, with D perhaps given as TRBD1 or TRBD2 (5 bases each). Looked up from germline, CDR1 is SGHRS and CDR2 is YFSETQ. The CDR3 consists of 15 residues. Trimming took 5 bases from V and 5 from J, leaving 19 bases between them. The DNA for the CDR3 is TGCGCCAGCAGGTCCGGGGCAAACACAAGGGAGACCCAGTACTTC. Translation gives CASRSGANTRETQYF.

By sample share, this clonotype is medium-sized. The rearrangement joins TRBV6-5 to TRBJ2-7; TRBD2 matches 7 bases. This CDR3 has 15 amino acids. The germline gives CDR1 MNHEY, CDR2 SVGAGI. V trimming: 2 bases; J trimming: 1 base; junction bases outside the gene matches: 5. The CDR3 is CASSYRGEGSYEQYF. The CDR3 bases are TGTGCCAGCAGTTACCGGGGGGAAGGGTCCTACGAGCAGTACTTC.

This clonotype was seen repeatedly, ten times or more. The CDR3 DNA sequence: TGTGCCACCAGCAAGGATACGACCGTTAATAATTCACCCCTCCACTTT. It yields the protein CATSKDTTVNNSPLHF. The chain couples TRBV15 to TRBJ1-6; D is unresolved. There are 16 residues in the CDR3. The V and J ends lost 4 bases and 5 bases respectively, with 15 bases between them. Germline V gives CDR1 LNHNV, CDR2 YYDKDF (reference sequence). Full variable domain (remainder filled in from reference TRBV15 and TRBJ1-6): DAMVIQNPRYQVTQFGKPVTLSCSQTLNHNVMYWYQQKSSQAPKLLFHYYDKDFNNEADTPDNFQSRRPNTSFCFLDIRSPGLGDTAMYLCATSKDTTVNNSPLHFGNGTRLTVT.

This clonotype was recorded at least ten times. V and J are TRBV19 and TRBJ2-3; perhaps D is TRBD1 or TRBD2 (7 bases each). V was clipped by 5 bases and J by 4 bases, with 16 bases between them. The CDR3 extends over 15 amino acids. Germline loops: CDR1 LNHDA, CDR2 SQIVND (reference sequence). CDR3 coding DNA: TGTGCCAGTAGTCACGACAGGGAGGGCCCAGATACGCAGTATTTT. This sequence encodes CASSHDREGPDTQYF.

This clonotype counts as medium-sized. V gene TRBV11-2 combines with J gene TRBJ2-7, with D maybe TRBD1 (6 bases). Trimming left V 8 bases short and J 3 bases short, with 14 bases between. CDR1 is SGHAT and CDR2 is FQNNGV in the germline V gene. This CDR3 comprises 13 residues. CDR3 sequence: CASSLGHNYEQYF. The CDR3, as DNA: TGTGCCAGCTCCTTGGGACACAACTACGAGCAGTACTTC.

This clonotype occurred many times. This chain joins TRBV20-1 and TRBJ2-7; possibly TRBD2 for D (7 bases). CDR1 is DFQATT, CDR2 SNEGSKA, per germline (reference sequence). The CDR3 loop spans 14 amino acids. The V and J ends lost 5 bases and 1 base respectively, with 15 bases between them. CDR3 sequence: CSAYEGGGSYEQYF. The CDR3 DNA reads TGCAGTGCTTACGAGGGGGGAGGGTCCTACGAGCAGTACTTC.

This clonotype was seen a handful of times. V and J are TRBV29-1 and TRBJ1-5; 10 nucleotides line up with TRBD1. J was trimmed by 4 bases and V by 4 bases; bases with no gene match: 1. CDR3 length equals 13 residues. CDR1 and CDR2 from the germline V gene are SQVTM and ANQGSEA. The CDR3: CSVGGQGNQPQHF. The CDR3 nucleotides are TGCAGCGTTGGGGGACAGGGGAATCAGCCCCAGCATTTT.

The V call is TRBV7-2, the J call TRBJ1-2; no definite D call. The CDR3 consists of 14 residues. In germline, CDR1 is SGHTA, CDR2 FQGNSA. The ends were cut back, 4 bases at V and 8 bases at J, with 17 bases in the middle. CDR3 sequence reads: CASSSGSDYSGYTF. In DNA, the CDR3 is TGTGCCAGCAGCTCGGGGTCCGACTATAGCGGCTACACCTTC.